This is a list of T cell receptor beta chains from one sample in a study of lung T cells in sarcoidosis with Löfgren's syndrome. Via MiXCR, TCRdb re-called the reads, giving one row per CDR3 protein. This table has roughly 63,000 distinct CDR3 sequences, over 20% appearing once. The sequenced sample was CD4+ T cells from PBMCs. Receptors originate from a human donor with sarcoidosis (Löfgren's syndrome or another form), or a control subject (not recorded which). Each CDR3 is given without its conserved first and last residue. Each record gives: V gene, CDR3 protein.

V gene: TRBV11-2; CDR3 protein: ASSLRGRADTQY
V gene: TRBV3-1; CDR3 protein: ASSQGPALANVLT
V gene: TRBV6-1; CDR3 protein: ASSGDFYYGYT
V gene: TRBV19; CDR3 protein: ASSIEPYNEQF
V gene: TRBV11-2; CDR3 protein: ASSLTTGVVTDTQY
V gene: TRBV7-2; CDR3 protein: ASSLDSGRKF
V gene: TRBV6-4; CDR3 protein: ASNMGEGTEAF
V gene: TRBV29-1; CDR3 protein: SVAAAGGASRNEQF
V gene: TRBV5-4; CDR3 protein: ASSSSSGRAYNEQF
V gene: TRBV2; CDR3 protein: ASSAGQILNYGYT
V gene: TRBV27; CDR3 protein: ASSFVGEAGDERY
V gene: TRBV6-1; CDR3 protein: ASSERVGYEQY
V gene: TRBV6-1; CDR3 protein: ASSNRGQLIGEQF
V gene: TRBV18; CDR3 protein: ASSPSASSTDTQY
V gene: TRBV29-1; CDR3 protein: SVDASPNYGYT
V gene: TRBV6-6; CDR3 protein: ASSYSGYNSPLH
V gene: TRBV28; CDR3 protein: ASRSSGSLNEQF
V gene: TRBV6-1; CDR3 protein: ASSERRAVFNYGYT
V gene: TRBV7-9; CDR3 protein: ASSLEEAQY
V gene: TRBV20-1; CDR3 protein: SARDNQLGNQPQH
V gene: TRBV7-9; CDR3 protein: ASSLSSSYNEQF
V gene: TRBV15; CDR3 protein: ATSRDPYSNQPQH
V gene: TRBV7-2; CDR3 protein: ASSLAGEPEAF
V gene: TRBV29-1; CDR3 protein: SVVGAGQGMNEQF
V gene: TRBV20-1; CDR3 protein: SALDRGKPRNQPQH
V gene: TRBV7-2; CDR3 protein: ASSSFRTLGTDTQY
V gene: TRBV28; CDR3 protein: ASRRPGQGTGYA
V gene: TRBV10-3; CDR3 protein: AIKGSVLSSGNTIY
V gene: TRBV20-1; CDR3 protein: SASMGQGNEKLF
V gene: TRBV7-9; CDR3 protein: ASSLGGRARF
V gene: TRBV7-3; CDR3 protein: ASSSTGTDTGELF
V gene: TRBV20-1; CDR3 protein: SARVRGDSPLH
V gene: TRBV4-1; CDR3 protein: ASSQGSGTGNEKLF
V gene: TRBV12-3/TRBV12-4; CDR3 protein: ASRRGLGQDTIY
V gene: TRBV12-3/TRBV12-4; CDR3 protein: ASSPWDRLGTEAF
V gene: TRBV29-1; CDR3 protein: SVEQEGSYNEQF
V gene: TRBV20-1; CDR3 protein: SASGLAGGTSSYNEQF
V gene: TRBV18; CDR3 protein: ASSPLAGGGSYEQY
V gene: TRBV12-3/TRBV12-4; CDR3 protein: ASSLGETQY
V gene: TRBV19; CDR3 protein: ASSIDQGGQETQY
V gene: TRBV20-1; CDR3 protein: SASIQGGSPLH
V gene: TRBV7-2; CDR3 protein: ASSSGLGSYNGQF
V gene: TRBV5-1; CDR3 protein: ASTMPRGYENTEAF
V gene: TRBV19; CDR3 protein: ASSKNRATEAS
V gene: TRBV2; CDR3 protein: ASRSGGNYGYT
V gene: TRBV5-6; CDR3 protein: ASTSPRGGSATYEQY